A single TCR beta chain is shown here with its context. Sequencing used immunoSEQ multiplex PCR; TCRdb keeps in-frame clones, though not all of them. The table records a few hundred thousand clones, roughly nine tenths of them present only once. The data stem from a study of blood T cell repertoires in COVID-19. V lost 6 bases, J lost 8 bases, and 3 bases stayed unmatched. From germline, CDR1 is SGHRS and CDR2 YFSETQ. The CDR3 is 11 amino acids. The chain is built from TRBV5-1 and TRBJ1-1; 8 bases map to TRBD1. This TCR was recovered from a woman in her 40s who had been exposed to COVID-19. The sequenced sample was PBMCs or T cells enriched from blood (not recorded which). The CDR3 sequence: CASNRGEEAFF. The CDR3 DNA follows: TGCGCCAGCAACAGGGGGGAAGAAGCTTTCTTT.